One T cell receptor beta chain is described in this entry. What antigen it recognizes has not been identified. Base qualities are not at hand, and no much larger clone is one base apart. This entry comes from a study of T cell responses to AZD1222 COVID-19 vaccine (dated by TCRdb to about 2021). For context, the study as a whole: Because spike-specific TCR depth and breadth did not differ between the two schedules, AZD1222 recipients who got a second dose at roughly 4 weeks were pooled with those who got a second dose at roughly 12 weeks. A total of 230 to 250 trial participants underwent TCR sequencing, of whom 207 had received two doses of AZD1222 and approximately 26 had received two doses of the MenACWY control vaccine. Enrollment into the trials was organized by age into subgroups of 18-55, 56-69 and 70-plus years, and those subgroups contained about 160, 30 and 59 TCR-sequenced participants, respectively. Here is what the overall study found, with its caveats: In the small 56-69-year group, the increase in depth fell short of significance, most likely because of low power. Because no day 14 peak-response samples were available, repertoires were characterized only after the peak T cell response. Conclusions about previously exposed vaccinees are limited, since just six or seven AZD1222 recipients were seropositive for SARS-CoV-2 at baseline. A significant rise in spike-specific TCR breadth and depth was observed after two AZD1222 doses relative to day 0 and relative to MenACWY recipients. Reportedly, almost half of the unique spike-specific TCRs recognized epitopes lying outside the regions that are mutated in the B.1.351 and B.1.1.7 variants. The whole spike protein was spanned by vaccine-associated CD4 TCRs, and dominant responses were seen in regions 160-218 and 743-854. Participants were mostly white British and included more females than males, and it was suggested by the authors that clonal diversity may have been underestimated.

The CDR3 regions of human TCRbeta chains were subjected to immunosequencing. The authors processed their data as follows. TCRs in the repertoires were matched against a reference library of SARS-CoV-2-specific TCRs that had been generated with the MIRA antigen-specificity platform. Breadth meant the fraction of unique TCRs that were SARS-CoV-2-associated, whereas depth meant the fraction of total T cells that were SARS-CoV-2-associated. Each spike-specific TCR was assigned to its reactive spike region and to a CD4 or CD8 class using the MIRA data. Log10-transformed breadth and depth values were compared by one-way ANOVA with Sidak's multiple comparisons tests. In its TCRdb copy, this immuneACCESS table keeps in-frame sequences only and misses some clones. Where compared with another copy, unresolved V genes explain less than half of these, and the others have no known cause. That table gives V, J and clone size, and the DNA gave D and trimming. Counted in this sample were some 140,000 clones; roughly 90% of them appeared once. In total, the top ten clones hold approximately 1.8% of the sample.

Between the V and J ends, shortened by 4 bases and 6 bases respectively, the junction contains 13 bases. CDR1 SEHNR and CDR2 FQNEAQ were looked up in the germline V gene (reference sequence). The CDR3 measures 14 amino acids from cysteine to phenylalanine. Only the CDR3 DNA stays, 42 bases, in frame from base 1. Reading the label with the study, this specimen's time point is: baseline before first vaccination. The vaccinee samples were drawn from two UK trials, COV001 and COV002, one of which was a single-blind randomized controlled phase 2/3 trial testing AZD1222 (ChAdOx1 nCoV-19) in healthy adults. Trial participant PBMC samples were collected at day 0 and day 28 after the second dose for TCRbeta chain sequencing.

This TCR was recovered from an adult in good health. This receptor chain uses TRBV7-9 and TRBJ2-1; the D gene is possibly TRBD1, with 6 bases matching. This specimen was peripheral blood, taken on day 0 of AZD1222 vaccination. The nucleotides are TGTGCCAGCAGCTGGACAGACAGGCCCAATGAGCAGTTCTTC. Its amino acids are CASSWTDRPNEQFF.